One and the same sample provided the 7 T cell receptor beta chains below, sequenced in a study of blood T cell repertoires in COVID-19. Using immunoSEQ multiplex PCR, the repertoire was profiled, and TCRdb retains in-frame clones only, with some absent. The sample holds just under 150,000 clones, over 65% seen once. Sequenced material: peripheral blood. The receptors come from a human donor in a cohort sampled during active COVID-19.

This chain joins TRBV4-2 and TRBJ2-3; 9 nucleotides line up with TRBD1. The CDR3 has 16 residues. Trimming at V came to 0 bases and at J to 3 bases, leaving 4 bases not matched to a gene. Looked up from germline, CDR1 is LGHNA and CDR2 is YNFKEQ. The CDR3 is CASSQDWGQGTDTQYF. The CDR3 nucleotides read TGTGCCAGCAGCCAAGATTGGGGACAGGGAACAGATACGCAGTATTTT.

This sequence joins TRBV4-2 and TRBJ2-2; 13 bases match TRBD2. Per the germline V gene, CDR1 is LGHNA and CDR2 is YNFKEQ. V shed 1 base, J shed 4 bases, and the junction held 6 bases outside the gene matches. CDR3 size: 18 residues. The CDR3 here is CASSQGLAGGPGTGELFF. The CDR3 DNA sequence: TGTGCCAGCAGCCAAGGACTAGCGGGGGGACCGGGCACCGGGGAGCTGTTTTTT.

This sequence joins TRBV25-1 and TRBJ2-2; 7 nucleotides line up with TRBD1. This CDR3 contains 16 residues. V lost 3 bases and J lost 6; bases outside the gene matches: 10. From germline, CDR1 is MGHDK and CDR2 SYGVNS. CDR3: CASSDRDSAFAGELFF. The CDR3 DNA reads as TGTGCCAGCAGTGACCGGGACAGTGCCTTCGCCGGGGAGCTGTTTTTT.

CDR3 coding DNA: TGCGCCAGCAGCTTAACACCGAACCGAGAGGGAACTGAAGCTTTCTTT. It yields the protein CASSLTPNREGTEAFF. The chain carries TRBV5-1 and TRBJ1-1; D gene ambiguous. The length of the CDR3 is 16 residues. Trimming pared 2 bases from V and 5 bases from J, leaving 19 bases between. Germline CDR1 SGHRS, CDR2 YFSETQ.

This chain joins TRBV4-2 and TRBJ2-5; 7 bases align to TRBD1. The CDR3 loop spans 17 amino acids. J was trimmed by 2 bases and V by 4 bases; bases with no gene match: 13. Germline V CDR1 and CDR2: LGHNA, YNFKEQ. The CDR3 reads CASSRTDRDSLQETQYF. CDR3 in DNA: TGTGCCAGCAGCCGGACCGACCGGGACAGTTTACAAGAGACCCAGTACTTC.

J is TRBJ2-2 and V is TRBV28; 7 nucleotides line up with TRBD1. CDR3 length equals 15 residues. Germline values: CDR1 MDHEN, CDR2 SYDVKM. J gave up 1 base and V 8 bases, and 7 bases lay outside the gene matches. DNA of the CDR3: TGTGCCAGCCGTGAACAGGGGCTGAACACCGGGGAGCTGTTTTTT. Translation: CASREQGLNTGELFF.

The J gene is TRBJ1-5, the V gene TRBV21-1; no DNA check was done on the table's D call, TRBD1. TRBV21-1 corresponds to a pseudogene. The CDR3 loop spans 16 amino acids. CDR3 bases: TGTGCCAGCAGCGCTTCCAGTGGGGGCCACAATCAGCCCCAGCATTTT. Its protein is CASSASSGGHNQPQHF.